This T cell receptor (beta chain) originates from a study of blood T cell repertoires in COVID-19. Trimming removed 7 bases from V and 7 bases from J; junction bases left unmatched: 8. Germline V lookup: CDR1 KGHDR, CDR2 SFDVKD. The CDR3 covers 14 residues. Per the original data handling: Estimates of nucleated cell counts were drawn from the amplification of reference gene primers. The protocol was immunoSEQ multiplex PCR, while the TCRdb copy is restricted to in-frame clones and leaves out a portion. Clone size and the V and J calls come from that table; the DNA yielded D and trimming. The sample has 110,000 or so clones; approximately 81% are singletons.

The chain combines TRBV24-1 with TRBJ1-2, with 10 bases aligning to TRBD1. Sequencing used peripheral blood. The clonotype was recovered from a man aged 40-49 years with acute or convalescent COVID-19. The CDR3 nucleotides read TGTGCCACCAGACCGGGACAGGGGAAGAGTGGCTACACCTTC. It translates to CATRPGQGKSGYTF.